These 8 T cell receptor beta chains were sequenced from one sample in a study of Graves' ophthalmopathy and Graves' hyperthyroidism. Amplified material comprised TCR beta CDR3 regions derived from RNA transcripts. An initial RT-PCR round employing HTBI primers preceded a second-round multiplex PCR. TCRdb re-derived calls from the multiplex PCR reads in MiXCR, one entry per CDR3 protein. The top ten clones hold less than 55% of a sample with about 740,000 distinct CDR3 sequences, roughly two fifths of them seen once. The sequenced sample consisted of peripheral blood. All receptors derive from an adult man with Graves' ophthalmopathy.

Notes on this clonotype: The conserved phenylalanine or tryptophan normally closing the CDR3 is absent here, so this likely arose from a read error. Because the CDR3's place on the DNA is in doubt, the DNA is left out and the CDR3 is given as listed by TCRdb. J is TRBJ2-7 and V is TRBV29-1; the D call of TRBD1 is as the table states it, not checked on the DNA. Germline CDR1 and CDR2: SQVTM and ANQGSEA. The length of the CDR3 is 9 amino acids, counting both ends. The CDR3 region is CSVQTGGCL.

This clonotype was picked up many times. The V and J genes are TRBV29-1 and TRBJ1-2; 7 bases are shared with TRBD1. Unmatched junction bases numbered 7, after V lost 7 bases and J lost 8 bases. Germline V gene lookup returns CDR1 SQVTM and CDR2 ANQGSEA. This CDR3 is built from 11 residues. The CDR3 nucleotides read TGCAGCGCCCGACAGGGAGAAGGCTACACCTTC. Translating it yields CSARQGEGYTF.

This clonotype was counted between two and nine times. The chain employs TRBV7-6 and TRBJ2-3, with TRBD2 matching over 10 bases. The CDR3 consists of 16 residues. V shed 1 base, J shed 0 bases, and the junction held 1 base outside the gene matches. Germline values: CDR1 SGHVS, CDR2 FNYEAQ. The CDR3 sequence is CASSLGAGGSTDTQYF. The CDR3 DNA reads as TGTGCCAGCAGCTTAGGAGCGGGAGGGAGCACAGATACGCAGTATTTT.

This clonotype showed up just a few times. The V and J genes are TRBV11-1 and TRBJ1-5, with 9 bases identical to TRBD1. Looked up from germline, CDR1 is SGHAT and CDR2 is FQDESV (reference sequence). Trimming removed 1 base from V and 6 bases from J; junction bases left unmatched: 4. This CDR3 comprises 15 residues. The CDR3 DNA reads as TGTGCCAGCAGCTTAGGGACAGGGGAATTTCAGCCCCAGCATTTT. It translates to CASSLGTGEFQPQHF.

This chain joins TRBV10-2 and TRBJ2-7; tentative D call: TRBD2 (6 bases). CDR3 size: 15 residues. Deletions cut 6 bases from V and 3 bases from J, with 18 bases between. CDR1 and CDR2 (germline): WSHSY, SAAADI. CDR3 sequence: CASSQDSYGGYEQYF. The CDR3 bases are TGCGCCAGCAGCCAAGACTCTTACGGGGGCTACGAGCAGTACTTC.

The J gene is TRBJ1-2, the V gene TRBV19; possible D gene TRBD1, 6 bases. Germline CDR1 reads LNHDA; CDR2 reads SQIVND (reference sequence). Trimming removed 3 bases from V and 4 bases from J, with 12 bases in between. The CDR3 covers 14 residues. This CDR3 reads CASSISAGVYGYTF. The CDR3 coding sequence is TGTGCCAGTAGTATTTCTGCAGGGGTCTATGGCTACACCTTC.

V and J are TRBV29-1 and TRBJ1-4; no clear D. This CDR3 contains 15 residues. The germline CDR1 and CDR2 sequences are SQVTM and ANQGSEA. The ends were cut back, 5 bases at V and 3 bases at J, with 16 bases in the middle. CDR3 sequence: CSVSPEGTANEKLFF. CDR3 sequence (DNA): TGCAGCGTTAGTCCTGAGGGCACAGCTAATGAAAAACTGTTTTTT.

This chain links TRBV20-1 with TRBJ2-5; perhaps D is TRBD1 or TRBD2 (5 bases each). Near its end, the DNA agrees better with TRBJ2-7, so the J call may be wrong. The germline V gene encodes CDR1 DFQATT and CDR2 SNEGSKA (reference sequence). This CDR3 contains 13 residues. The CDR3 DNA reads TGCAGTGCCCAACCGGGGCCTCCCTACGAGCAGTACTTC. Its translation is CSAQPGPPYEQYF.